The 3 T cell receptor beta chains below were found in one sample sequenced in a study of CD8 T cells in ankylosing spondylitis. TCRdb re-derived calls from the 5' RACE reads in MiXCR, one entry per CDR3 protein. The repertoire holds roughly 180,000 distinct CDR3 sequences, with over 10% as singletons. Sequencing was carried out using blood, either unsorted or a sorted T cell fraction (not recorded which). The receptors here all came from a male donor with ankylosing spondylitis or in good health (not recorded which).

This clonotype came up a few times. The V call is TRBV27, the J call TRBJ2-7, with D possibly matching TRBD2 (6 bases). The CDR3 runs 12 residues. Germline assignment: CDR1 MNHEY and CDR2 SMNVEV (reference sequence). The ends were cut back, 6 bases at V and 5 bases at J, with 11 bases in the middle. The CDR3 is CASSGSKNEQYF. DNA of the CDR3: TGTGCCAGCAGCGGGAGCAAGAACGAGCAGTACTTC.

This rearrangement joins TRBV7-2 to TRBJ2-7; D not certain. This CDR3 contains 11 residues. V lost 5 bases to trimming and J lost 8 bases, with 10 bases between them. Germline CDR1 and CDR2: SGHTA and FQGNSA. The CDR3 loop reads CASSTLRKQYF. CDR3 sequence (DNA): TGTGCCAGCAGCACCTTGAGGAAGCAGTACTTC. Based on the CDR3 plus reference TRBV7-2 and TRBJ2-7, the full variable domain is GAGVSQSPSNKVTEKGKDVELRCDPISGHTALYWYRQSLGQGLEFLIYFQGNSAPDKSGLPSDRFSAERTGGSVSTLTIQRTQQEDSAVYLCASSTLRKQYFGPGTRLTVT.

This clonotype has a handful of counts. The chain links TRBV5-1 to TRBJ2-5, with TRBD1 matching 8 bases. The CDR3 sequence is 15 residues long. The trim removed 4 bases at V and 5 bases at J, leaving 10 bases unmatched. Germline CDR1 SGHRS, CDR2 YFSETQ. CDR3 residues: CASSLGQGSQETQYF. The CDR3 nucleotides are TGCGCCAGCAGCCTAGGACAGGGTTCACAGGAGACCCAGTACTTC.